The following is a T cell receptor (beta chain) sequence with its context. The sample belongs to a study of identical twins. TCRdb re-analysed the 5' RACE reads in MiXCR, keeping a single row per CDR3 protein. The repertoire holds some 690,000 distinct CDR3 sequences, with 21% as singletons. The ends were cut back, 4 bases at V and 1 base at J, with 12 bases in the middle. The CDR3 spans 15 residues. CDR1 and CDR2 from the germline V gene are SGHNT and YENEEA. The sample also formed part of further work on T cells expressing NK-cell markers. As that report states: Once again these clonotypes came out on top in the CD3+CD56-NKG2C+ fraction of several donors.

This receptor was taken from a woman between 18 and 29 years old in good health. Sequencing was carried out using PBMCs. This chain connects TRBV11-3 to TRBJ2-3; weak D call: TRBD1 (6 bases). In DNA form, the CDR3 reads TGTGCCAGCAGCTCGACGACAGGACGCACAGATACGCAGTATTTT. This translates into CASSSTTGRTDTQYF.